The 28 T cell receptor beta chains below all came from one sample that was sequenced in a study of OX40 agonist ivuxolimab in advanced cancers. Measured with immunoSEQ multiplex PCR; TCRdb has only the in-frame clones, and not every one. The sample shows tens of thousands of clones, 82% of them seen only once. Specimen: CD4+ or CD8+ T cells sorted from blood, collected in a trial of the OX40 agonist ivuxolimab. These receptors were taken from an adult with an advanced solid tumor such as melanoma, head and neck, liver or kidney cancer.

This clone was seen just once. V usage is TRBV5-8 and J usage is TRBJ1-2; D unresolved. Trimming took 0 bases from V and 0 from J, leaving 12 bases between them. CDR1 and CDR2 from the germline V gene are SGHTS and YDEGEE. The CDR3 is 16 residues long. CDR3 sequence (DNA): TGTGCCAGCAGCTTGGGTGCAGCTAACGCTAACTATGGCTACACCTTC. Translating gives CASSLGAANANYGYTF. Combining the CDR3 with reference TRBV5-8 and TRBJ1-2 gives the whole variable domain EAGVTQSPTHLIKTRGQQATLRCSPISGHTSVYWYQQALGLGLQFLLWYDEGEERNRGNFPPRFSGRQFPNYSSELNVNALELEDSALYLCASSLGAANANYGYTFGSGTRLTVV.

The V and J genes are TRBV10-3 and TRBJ2-7; 12 bases fit TRBD2. The CDR3 totals 14 residues. Germline V lookup: CDR1 ENHRY, CDR2 SYGVKD. Trimming cost V 6 bases and J 7 bases; bases outside gene matches: 7. CDR3 loop: CAISRTSGDGEQYF. The CDR3 DNA follows: TGTGCCATCAGCCGGACTAGCGGGGATGGGGAGCAGTACTTC.

The sample holds a few counts of this clone. The V call is TRBV5-1, the J call TRBJ1-5, with unresolved D. The CDR3 consists of 14 residues. Germline V gene lookup returns CDR1 SGHRS and CDR2 YFSETQ. Trimming cost V 6 bases and J 3 bases, with 13 bases left between them. The CDR3 sequence: CASTPDGLNQPQHF. CDR3 coding DNA: TGCGCCAGCACCCCGGACGGGCTCAATCAGCCCCAGCATTTT.

The V gene is TRBV28, the J gene TRBJ2-3; the D gene is possibly TRBD1 (6 bases). Between the trimmed V and J ends, which lost 8 bases and 1 base, there was a span of 16 bases. Germline CDR1 MDHEN, CDR2 SYDVKM. The CDR3 covers 15 residues. The CDR3 here is CASGVVSGGTDTQYF. For the CDR3, the DNA is TGTGCCAGCGGGGTCGTTTCAGGGGGCACAGATACGCAGTATTTT.

The gene calls are TRBV18 and TRBJ1-1, with D uncertain. Trimming pared 0 bases from V and 0 bases from J, leaving 8 bases between. The CDR3 totals 15 residues. The germline V gene encodes CDR1 KGHSH and CDR2 LQKENI. The CDR3 reads CASSPPNGVNTEAFF. CDR3 sequence (DNA): TGTGCCAGCTCACCACCTAACGGCGTGAACACTGAAGCTTTCTTT.

The rearrangement links TRBV20-1 to TRBJ2-5; no definite D call. Trimming shortened V by 5 bases and J by 3 bases, and 4 bases separated the two germline ends. Per germline, CDR1 DFQATT and CDR2 SNEGSKA (reference sequence). The CDR3 covers 10 residues. Here the CDR3 reads CSAEKETQYF. The CDR3 DNA sequence: TGCAGTGCTGAAAAAGAGACCCAGTACTTC.

The V and J genes are TRBV7-2 and TRBJ2-7; TRBD2 aligns across 13 bases. With 4 bases clipped from V and 6 bases from J, the junction kept 3 bases outside the gene matches. This CDR3 has 14 residues. Germline V lookup: CDR1 SGHTA, CDR2 FQGNSA. The CDR3 DNA reads TGTGCCAGCAGCTCAACTAGCGGGAGGGCCGAGCAGTACTTC. It translates to CASSSTSGRAEQYF.

The rearrangement links TRBV28 to TRBJ2-2; 9 nucleotides align to TRBD1. The V and J ends lost 0 bases and 3 bases, in that order; junction bases with no gene match: 2. There are 16 residues in the CDR3. Germline CDR1 is MDHEN and CDR2 is SYDVKM. CDR3 DNA: TGTGCCAGCAGTTTATGGGGGACAGGGTACACCGGGGAGCTGTTTTTT. Its translation: CASSLWGTGYTGELFF.

The chain links TRBV7-3 to TRBJ1-2, with 9 bases aligning to TRBD1. This CDR3 region has 13 residues. Germline values: CDR1 SGHTA, CDR2 FQGTGA. The V and J ends lost 5 bases and 8 bases, in that order; junction bases with no gene match: 6. The CDR3 reads CASSPGTGSGYTF. CDR3 coding DNA: TGTGCCAGCAGCCCAGGGACAGGGAGCGGCTACACCTTC.

J is TRBJ2-1 and V is TRBV7-3, with 8 nucleotides matching TRBD1. The CDR3 totals 14 residues. J was trimmed by 5 bases and V by 4 bases; bases with no gene match: 4. In germline, CDR1 is SGHTA, CDR2 FQGTGA. The CDR3 DNA follows: TGTGCCAGCAGCTCCGGGACAGGCGACAATGAGCAGTTCTTC. As protein: CASSSGTGDNEQFF.

The V call is TRBV19, the J call TRBJ1-1; the match to TRBD1 covers 7 bases. From germline, CDR1 is LNHDA and CDR2 SQIVND (reference sequence). J lost 1 base, V lost 3 bases, and 2 bases had no gene match. The CDR3 loop spans 14 amino acids. Here the CDR3 DNA reads TGTGCCAGTAGTATTCCAGGGGGGAACACTGAAGCTTTCTTT. Translation gives CASSIPGGNTEAFF. The full variable domain, completed using reference TRBV19 and TRBJ1-1, is DGGITQSPKYLFRKEGQNVTLSCEQNLNHDAMYWYRQDPGQGLRLIYYSQIVNDFQKGDIAEGYSVSREKKESFPLTVTSAQKNPTAFYLCASSIPGGNTEAFFGQGTRLTVV.

The chain employs TRBV19 and TRBJ1-4; D is unresolved. The V gene's germline CDR1 is LNHDA and CDR2 SQIVND (reference sequence). The CDR3 spans 13 residues. Trimming removed 6 bases from V and 7 bases from J, with 12 bases in between. The CDR3 loop reads CASSRQVTEKLFF. The CDR3 bases are TGTGCCAGTAGCCGCCAGGTGACTGAAAAACTGTTTTTT.

J is TRBJ2-7 and V is TRBV25-1; TRBD1 or TRBD2 may be the D gene (5 bases each). This CDR3 has 12 residues. V shed 2 bases and J shed 4 bases, with 6 bases lying between them. Germline assignment: CDR1 MGHDK and CDR2 SYGVNS. The CDR3 nucleotides read TGTGCCAGCAGTGAAGAGGGGTACGAGCAGTACTTC. It specifies CASSEEGYEQYF.

The chain is built from TRBV6-1 and TRBJ2-3; a weak D match, TRBD2 (6 bases). Trimming cost V 7 bases and J 3 bases, with 11 bases left between them. The CDR3 loop spans 13 amino acids. From germline, CDR1 is MNHNS and CDR2 SASEGT. The CDR3 nucleotides read TGTGCCAGCAAGCTAGCGAGTACAGATACGCAGTATTTT. Amino acids: CASKLASTDTQYF.

The chain uses TRBV5-6 and TRBJ2-1, with D perhaps matching TRBD2 (7 bases). This CDR3 has 17 residues. Trimming pared 6 bases from V and 0 bases from J, leaving 19 bases between. Germline V gene data show CDR1 as SGHDT and CDR2 as YYEEEE. CDR3 protein: CASINWGGQLSYNEQFF. CDR3 nucleotide sequence: TGTGCCAGCATCAACTGGGGGGGGCAGCTCTCCTACAATGAGCAGTTCTTC.

The chain combines TRBV6-6 with TRBJ2-1; 12 bases fit TRBD2. Germline V gene lookup returns CDR1 MNHNY and CDR2 SVGAGI (reference sequence). V was pared by 6 bases and J by 4 bases, with 1 base of the junction left unmatched. The CDR3 is made up of 14 amino acids. The CDR3 spells CASSLAGGYNEQFF. The CDR3 DNA is TGTGCCAGCAGCCTAGCGGGGGGGTACAATGAGCAGTTCTTC.

The V and J genes are TRBV7-3 and TRBJ2-6, with D unresolved. Germline CDR1 reads SGHTA; CDR2 reads FQGTGA. V was cut by 5 bases and J by 0 bases, with 8 bases left in between. The CDR3 length is 15 residues. CDR3 sequence: CASSPTSSGANVLTF. The CDR3 region has the DNA TGTGCCAGCAGCCCCACCAGCTCTGGGGCCAACGTCCTGACTTTC.

This chain links TRBV7-9 with TRBJ1-4, with D possibly being TRBD1 (5 bases). Germline V CDR1 and CDR2: SEHNR, FQNEAQ (reference sequence). V lost 2 bases and J 4 bases, leaving 8 bases between the germline ends. This CDR3 region has 14 residues. The DNA for the CDR3 is TGTGCCAGCAGCTTAAGACAGAGTAATGAAAAACTGTTTTTT. It specifies CASSLRQSNEKLFF.

About this clone itself: Distinct nucleotide sequences in the sample also encode this CDR3. The rearrangement links TRBV19 to TRBJ2-7, with a possible D match to TRBD2 (5 bases). The CDR3 has 13 residues. Trimming stripped 3 bases from V and 3 bases from J, with 9 bases between. Germline loops: CDR1 LNHDA, CDR2 SQIVND (reference sequence). The CDR3 here is CASSIGENYEQYF. CDR3 DNA: TGTGCCAGTAGTATCGGGGAAAACTACGAGCAGTACTTC.

The chain carries TRBV2 and TRBJ2-2, with D possibly being TRBD2 (5 bases). The CDR3 consists of 14 residues. Trimming left V 7 bases short and J 8 bases short, with 17 bases between. From germline, CDR1 is SNHLY and CDR2 FYNNEI. DNA of the CDR3: TGTGCCAGCATTCTGAGGGATTTCGCGGGGGAGCTGTTTTTT. It encodes CASILRDFAGELFF.

The genes are TRBV6-5 and TRBJ2-7; TRBD2 aligns across 10 bases. CDR3 length equals 16 residues. V lost 2 bases and J lost 3; bases outside the gene matches: 7. In germline, CDR1 is MNHEY, CDR2 SVGAGI. CDR3 sequence: CASSYAGTSVIYEQYF. CDR3 in DNA: TGTGCCAGCAGTTACGCCGGGACTAGCGTCATCTACGAGCAGTACTTC.

The gene calls are TRBV7-2 and TRBJ2-1, with TRBD2 as a possible D gene (5 bases). Germline CDR1 reads SGHTA; CDR2 reads FQGNSA. The V gene lost 2 bases and the J gene lost 2 bases, with 13 bases spanning the gap. This CDR3 contains 16 residues. CDR3 nucleotides: TGTGCCAGCAGCTTATACCGGGGAGAGGCCTACAATGAGCAGTTCTTC. Its translation: CASSLYRGEAYNEQFF.

This clone was picked up one time. The chain joins TRBV11-2 to TRBJ1-4, with D perhaps TRBD1 (6 bases). V lost 3 bases and J 1 base, leaving 15 bases between the germline ends. The CDR3 has 17 amino acids. CDR1 is SGHAT and CDR2 is FQNNGV in the germline V gene. The CDR3, as DNA: TGTGCCAGCAGCTTGGGATCCAGGGGTGGAACTAATGAAAAACTGTTTTTT. It codes for CASSLGSRGGTNEKLFF.

The chain recombines TRBV7-9 with TRBJ2-2; D ambiguous. V lost 1 base to trimming and J lost 5 bases, with 20 bases between them. Germline assignment: CDR1 SEHNR and CDR2 FQNEAQ (reference sequence). The CDR3 spans 18 residues. The CDR3 nucleotides read TGTGCCAGCAGCTTAGGCTCCCCTAGGGCCCTTGGGACCGGGGAGCTGTTTTTT. Translating it yields CASSLGSPRALGTGELFF.

This chain links TRBV7-6 with TRBJ2-2, with 10 bases identical to TRBD2. V lost 1 base and J lost 2; bases outside the gene matches: 7. The CDR3 sequence is 18 residues long. The V gene's germline CDR1 is SGHVS and CDR2 FNYEAQ. In DNA form, the CDR3 reads TGTGCCAGCAGCTTAGTCAGCGGACTAGCGGCAAACACCGGGGAGCTGTTTTTT. Amino acids: CASSLVSGLAANTGELFF.

This clone was found a few times. J is TRBJ1-1 and V is TRBV5-1; the D gene is possibly TRBD1 (6 bases). Trimming shortened V by 4 bases and J by 11 bases, and 15 bases separated the two germline ends. The CDR3 consists of 12 residues. Germline CDR1 is SGHRS and CDR2 is YFSETQ. CDR3 sequence: CASSPPSGDAFF. CDR3 sequence (DNA): TGCGCCAGCAGCCCCCCCTCAGGGGACGCTTTCTTT.

The rearrangement uses TRBV7-3 and TRBJ2-2; 14 bases fit TRBD2. The CDR3 covers 15 residues. CDR1 is SGHTA and CDR2 is FQGTGA in the germline V gene. V gave up 8 bases and J gave up 6 bases; unmatched junction bases: 5. CDR3 sequence reads: CASGTSGSRSGELFF. CDR3 sequence (DNA): TGTGCCAGCGGGACTAGCGGGAGTCGTTCCGGGGAGCTGTTTTTT.

The chain joins TRBV10-1 to TRBJ2-7; D uncertain. The CDR3 runs 13 residues. Trimming pared 0 bases from V and 3 bases from J, leaving 6 bases between. Germline V lookup: CDR1 WNHNN, CDR2 SYGVQD (reference sequence). The CDR3 here is CASSESLGYEQYF. The CDR3 DNA reads TGCGCCAGCAGTGAGTCATTGGGCTACGAGCAGTACTTC.